The next 31 T cell receptor beta chains were all read from a single sample in a study of cytotoxic CD8 clonotypes in ibrutinib-treated CLL. Data came from immunoSEQ multiplex PCR; TCRdb stores just in-frame clones and leaves some out. The sample has around 310,000 clones, roughly 79% seen once; the top ten hold 6.7%. Source: PBMCs, taken before ibrutinib treatment. The receptors were gathered from a human donor with chronic lymphocytic leukemia.

J is TRBJ2-7 and V is TRBV11-3; 11 positions agree with TRBD2. Germline V gene sequence: CDR1 SGHNT, CDR2 YENEEA. CDR3 size: 15 residues. The V gene end was trimmed by 4 bases and the J gene end by 5 bases; junction bases not matched to a gene: 7. The CDR3 bases are TGTGCCAGCAGCTCATCATCGACTAGCGGGAACGAGCAGTACTTC. Its translation is CASSSSSTSGNEQYF.

The chain joins TRBV19 to TRBJ1-1; possible D gene TRBD1, 5 bases. This CDR3 has 14 amino acids. V lost 4 bases, J lost 1 base, and 10 bases lay in between. Germline CDR1 LNHDA, CDR2 SQIVND (reference sequence). The chain's CDR3 is CASSRRDRNTEAFF. The CDR3 nucleotides are TGTGCCAGTAGTAGGAGGGACCGGAACACTGAAGCTTTCTTT.

The rearrangement uses TRBV27 and TRBJ2-1; D ambiguous. V lost 5 bases and J 8 bases, leaving 13 bases between the germline ends. Germline V gene data show CDR1 as MNHEY and CDR2 as SMNVEV (reference sequence). The CDR3 contains 13 residues. The DNA of the CDR3 is TGTGCCAGCAGTCCCCGTTCGCCCCATGAGCAGTTCTTC. Translated, it gives CASSPRSPHEQFF.

This chain joins TRBV4-1 and TRBJ2-7, with 10 bases fitting TRBD1. The trim removed 5 bases at V and 4 bases at J, leaving 11 bases unmatched. CDR1 and CDR2 (germline): MGHRA, YSYEKL. The CDR3 has 16 residues. In DNA form, the CDR3 reads TGCGCCAGCAGCAAGGCCGGGACAGGGGTTATTTACGAGCAGTACTTC. It encodes CASSKAGTGVIYEQYF.

This clone occurred once. The CDR3 nucleotides are TGTGCCAGCAGTTATGGCGGGAGGTCCACAGATACGCAGTATTTT. Translated: CASSYGGRSTDTQYF. The J gene is TRBJ2-3, the V gene TRBV27; TRBD2 aligns across 8 bases. V lost 4 bases, J lost 2 bases, and 5 bases stayed unmatched. The germline gives CDR1 MNHEY, CDR2 SMNVEV (reference sequence). This CDR3 spans 15 amino acids.

The V and J genes are TRBV5-4 and TRBJ1-2; D is possibly TRBD1 (5 bases). There are 14 residues in the CDR3. The germline V and J ends were trimmed by 4 bases and 0 bases, with 10 bases remaining between them. CDR1 SGHNT and CDR2 YYREEE come from the germline V gene (reference sequence). The CDR3 sequence: CASSLTESNYGYTF. The CDR3 DNA sequence: TGTGCCAGCAGCCTGACAGAGTCTAACTATGGCTACACCTTC.

J is TRBJ2-2 and V is TRBV5-1, with D maybe TRBD1 (7 bases). This CDR3 is 18 amino acids long. The germline V and J ends were trimmed by 2 bases and 0 bases, with 17 bases remaining between them. Germline V lookup: CDR1 SGHRS, CDR2 YFSETQ. The CDR3 DNA is TGCGCCAGCAGCTTTGATACCGACAGGGAGGCGAACACCGGGGAGCTGTTTTTT. Translating it yields CASSFDTDREANTGELFF.

This chain uses TRBV28 with TRBJ2-1; possible D gene TRBD1, 6 bases. This CDR3 has 15 residues. V gave up 5 bases and J gave up 5 bases, with 16 bases separating them. Germline V CDR1 and CDR2: MDHEN, SYDVKM. The CDR3 nucleotides read TGTGCCAGCAGTGATGACAGGACCAAGAACAATGAGCAGTTCTTC. Amino acid sequence: CASSDDRTKNNEQFF.

The rearrangement links TRBV6-5 to TRBJ2-7, with D unresolved. This CDR3 is 14 amino acids long. In germline, CDR1 is MNHEY, CDR2 SVGAGI. V shed 5 bases and J shed 3 bases, with 14 bases lying between them. For the CDR3, the DNA is TGTGCCAGCAGTGAAGAGGTAGCTGACTACGAGCAGTACTTC. It yields the protein CASSEEVADYEQYF.

With regard to this clone: Sequence at one end of the junction differs from germline and may be a read error. The rearrangement links TRBV19 to TRBJ2-4, with D possibly TRBD1 on 5 matching bases. This CDR3 is built from 11 residues. Germline CDR1 and CDR2: LNHDA and SQIVND (reference sequence). In DNA, the CDR3 is TGTGCCAGTAGCGGGTCAGGGTTAGTACAGTTC. As protein: CASSGSGLVQF.

This clone was found a few times. The chain uses TRBV9 and TRBJ1-1; D gene ambiguous. Germline V gene lookup returns CDR1 SGDLS and CDR2 YYNGEE. This CDR3 spans 14 amino acids. Trimming removed 0 bases at V and 5 bases at J, with 11 bases between. CDR3 sequence: CASSVAPRPTEAFF. CDR3 coding DNA: TGTGCCAGCAGCGTAGCTCCGCGGCCTACTGAAGCTTTCTTT.

This chain links TRBV30 with TRBJ2-1, with D perhaps matching TRBD2 (6 bases). The CDR3 contains 16 residues. Trimming left V 3 bases short and J 0 bases short, with 15 bases between. Germline lookup yields CDR1 GTSNPN and CDR2 SVGIG (reference sequence). The CDR3 sequence is CAWRGVRDFSYNEQFF. The CDR3, as DNA: TGTGCCTGGAGAGGCGTAAGGGACTTCTCCTACAATGAGCAGTTCTTC.

This chain uses TRBV6-5 with TRBJ1-1; a weak D match, TRBD1 (6 bases). The V and J ends lost 5 bases and 12 bases respectively, with 19 bases between them. CDR1 is MNHEY and CDR2 is SVGAGI in the germline V gene. The CDR3 consists of 13 residues. The CDR3, as DNA: TGTGCCAGCAGTCCTCGGGGGACATTTATGACTTTCTTT. Its protein is CASSPRGTFMTFF.

This chain connects TRBV4-2 to TRBJ2-1, with 13 bases lining up with TRBD2. The CDR3 runs 17 residues. The germline gives CDR1 LGHNA, CDR2 YNFKEQ. The junction had 3 bases not matched to a gene; V was cut back by 1 base and J by 3 bases. CDR3 sequence reads: CASSQGTSGSSYNEQFF. The CDR3 nucleotides read TGTGCCAGCAGCCAAGGGACTAGCGGGAGCAGCTACAATGAGCAGTTCTTC.

This clone has just a few counts. A read error may be the cause here, since a much bigger clone is one base away. The V gene is TRBV7-2, the J gene TRBJ2-7; D is perhaps TRBD1 (5 bases). Germline CDR1 is SGHTA and CDR2 is FQGNSA. This CDR3 is built from 12 residues. V was shortened by 6 bases and J by 3 bases, with 9 bases between the two germline ends. The CDR3 is CASSEGVYEQYF. DNA of the CDR3: TGTGCCAGCAGTGAAGGGGTCTACGAGCAGTACTTC.

The chain carries TRBV4-2 and TRBJ2-1, with D possibly matching TRBD2 (6 bases). The V and J ends lost 3 bases and 6 bases respectively, with 12 bases between them. The germline V gene has CDR1 LGHNA and CDR2 YNFKEQ. CDR3 size: 14 residues. The DNA of the CDR3 is TGTGCCAGCAGCCAGTTAACTAGCAGCAATGAGCAGTTCTTC. Amino acid sequence: CASSQLTSSNEQFF.

The chain links TRBV27 to TRBJ2-1; either TRBD1 or TRBD2 may supply D (5 bases each). The germline gives CDR1 MNHEY, CDR2 SMNVEV (reference sequence). The CDR3 spans 15 residues. Trimming stripped 2 bases from V and 0 bases from J, with 8 bases between. The CDR3 reads CASSLGTISYNEQFF. The CDR3 DNA sequence: TGTGCCAGCAGTTTAGGGACCATCTCCTACAATGAGCAGTTCTTC.

For the CDR3, the DNA is TGTGCCAGCAGCCAATCGATGACAGGGGGCGGAGGTTATGGCTACACCTTC. It encodes CASSQSMTGGGGYGYTF. The genes are TRBV16 and TRBJ1-2, with 10 bases that match TRBD1. The CDR3 runs to 17 residues. V lost 0 bases to trimming and J lost 5 bases; unmatched junction nucleotides: 9. Germline loops: CDR1 KGHSY, CDR2 FQNENV.

This clone was seen only once. This rearrangement joins TRBV29-1 to TRBJ1-2, with 8 positions matching TRBD1. The junction had 11 bases not matched to a gene; V was cut back by 6 bases and J by 5 bases. From germline, CDR1 is SQVTM and CDR2 ANQGSEA. This CDR3 is built from 14 residues. CDR3 loop: CSVASRDRRYGYTF. CDR3 nucleotide sequence: TGCAGCGTAGCTTCCCGGGACAGGCGTTATGGCTACACCTTC. Supplemented by reference TRBV29-1 and TRBJ1-2, the full variable domain reads SAVISQKPSRDICQRGTSLTIQCQVDSQVTMMFWYRQQPGQSLTLIATANQGSEATYESGFVIDKFPISRPNLTFSTLTVSNMSPEDSSIYLCSVASRDRRYGYTFGSGTRLTVV.

The V gene is TRBV7-3, the J gene TRBJ2-2; TRBD2 might be the D (6 bases). V was trimmed by 2 bases and J by 7 bases, leaving 14 bases between them. Germline V gene lookup returns CDR1 SGHTA and CDR2 FQGTGA. The CDR3 covers 15 residues. CDR3 DNA: TGTGCCAGCAGCTTATCGCCCGGGAGTGACGGGGAGCTGTTTTTT. The encoded protein is CASSLSPGSDGELFF.

The chain couples TRBV28 to TRBJ1-2, with D tentatively TRBD1 (5 bases). CDR1 and CDR2 from the germline V gene are MDHEN and SYDVKM. This CDR3 comprises 13 residues. V dropped 5 bases and J dropped 8 bases, with 15 bases sitting between them. Here the CDR3 DNA reads TGTGCCAGCAGTCCAGCAGGGCTGGGCGGCTACACCTTC. This codes for CASSPAGLGGYTF.

This clone was picked up a small number of times. This chain uses TRBV7-9 with TRBJ1-2; 12 bases agree with TRBD1. V shed 3 bases, J shed 10 bases, and the junction held 6 bases outside the gene matches. This CDR3 is 14 amino acids long. Germline V lookup: CDR1 SEHNR, CDR2 FQNEAQ (reference sequence). CDR3 coding DNA: TGTGCCAGCAGCTTCTCCGGGACAGGGGGCGACTACACCTTC. Its protein product is CASSFSGTGGDYTF. Complete variable domain (other parts from reference TRBV7-9 and TRBJ1-2): DTGVSQNPRHKITKRGQNVTFRCDPISEHNRLYWYRQTLGQGPEFLTYFQNEAQLEKSRLLSDRFSAERPKGSFSTLEIQRTEQGDSAMYLCASSFSGTGGDYTFGSGTRLTVV.

The rearrangement links TRBV30 to TRBJ2-1, with unresolved D. The germline CDR1 and CDR2 sequences are GTSNPN and SVGIG (reference sequence). The CDR3 length is 16 residues. Between the trimmed V and J ends, which lost 7 bases and 0 bases, there was a span of 19 bases. CDR3: CASSHLTLSSYNEQFF. The CDR3 DNA sequence: TGTGCCTCTTCCCATCTGACACTAAGCTCCTACAATGAGCAGTTCTTC.

V and J are TRBV5-1 and TRBJ2-2, with D unclear. The V gene lost 0 bases and the J gene lost 3 bases, with 12 bases spanning the gap. This CDR3 spans 16 amino acids. The germline V gene encodes CDR1 SGHRS and CDR2 YFSETQ. This CDR3 is CASSLGTQVHTGELFF. As DNA, the CDR3 is TGCGCCAGCAGCTTGGGAACTCAAGTACACACCGGGGAGCTGTTTTTT.

V and J are TRBV9 and TRBJ1-2; D gene ambiguous. V was clipped by 1 base and J by 2 bases, with 6 bases between them. CDR1 is SGDLS, CDR2 YYNGEE, per germline. The CDR3 is 13 amino acids. The CDR3 coding sequence is TGTGCCAGCAGCGTAATAGGGAACTATGGCTACACCTTC. This sequence encodes CASSVIGNYGYTF.

This chain's CDR3 is CATTLYSTGELFF. The CDR3 DNA reads as TGTGCCACCACTCTTTATAGCACCGGGGAGCTGTTTTTT. This chain links TRBV15 with TRBJ2-2; no clear D. The CDR3 sequence is 13 residues long. V gave up 7 bases and J gave up 4 bases, with 10 bases separating them. Germline V gene lookup returns CDR1 LNHNV and CDR2 YYDKDF (reference sequence).

This chain connects TRBV27 to TRBJ2-2; D is unresolved. This CDR3 region has 14 residues. The germline V gene encodes CDR1 MNHEY and CDR2 SMNVEV (reference sequence). V dropped 3 bases and J dropped 7 bases, with 12 bases sitting between them. CDR3: CASSFGFGVGELFF. CDR3 in DNA: TGTGCCAGCAGTTTTGGATTTGGGGTCGGGGAGCTGTTTTTT.

The chain combines TRBV11-2 with TRBJ2-6, with 9 bases aligning to TRBD1. V shed 5 bases, J shed 0 bases, and the junction held 8 bases outside the gene matches. The CDR3 spans 18 residues. Germline assignment: CDR1 SGHAT and CDR2 FQNNGV. The CDR3: CASSTGTGKSSGANVLTF. In nucleotides, the CDR3 is TGTGCCAGCAGCACGGGGACAGGGAAAAGCTCTGGGGCCAACGTCCTGACTTTC.

The V call is TRBV28, the J call TRBJ2-2; 12 bases match TRBD2. V shed 2 bases, J shed 6 bases, and the junction held 7 bases outside the gene matches. This CDR3 spans 17 amino acids. CDR1 is MDHEN, CDR2 SYDVKM, per germline. The CDR3 reads CASSLGIPSGRAGELFF. CDR3 DNA: TGTGCCAGCAGTTTAGGGATCCCTAGCGGGAGGGCCGGGGAGCTGTTTTTT.

The rearrangement uses TRBV30 and TRBJ1-2; tentative D call: TRBD1 (5 bases). Germline assignment: CDR1 GTSNPN and CDR2 SVGIG (reference sequence). The length of the CDR3 is 11 residues. The V and J ends lost 3 bases and 11 bases respectively, with 13 bases between them. This CDR3 is CAWRRRGRYTF. For the CDR3, the DNA is TGTGCCTGGAGAAGGAGGGGCAGATACACCTTC. Together with reference TRBV30 and TRBJ1-2, the CDR3 gives the full variable domain: SQTIHQWPATLVQPVGSPLSLECTVEGTSNPNLYWYRQAAGRGLQLLFYSVGIGQISSEVPQNLSASRPQDRQFILSSKKLLLSDSGFYLCAWRRRGRYTFGSGTRLTVV.

This chain uses TRBV28 with TRBJ2-3, with TRBD2 identical over 7 bases. The CDR3 sequence is 15 residues long. With V trimmed by 2 bases and J by 4 bases, 6 bases remained unmatched. Germline V gene sequence: CDR1 MDHEN, CDR2 SYDVKM. CDR3 nucleotide sequence: TGTGCCAGCAGTTTAAGGCGGGAGCCTGCAGATACGCAGTATTTT. Encoded protein: CASSLRREPADTQYF.